This T cell receptor (beta chain) stems from a study of cytomegalovirus exposure and HLA in healthy donors. Each donor's status was that of a healthy bone marrow donor. Study-level results: An analysis that came later showed most CMV-associated TCR beta chains appearing HLA-restricted. The study assumed roughly uniform donor sequencing depth for presence/absence analyses.

60 Vbeta and 13 Jbeta primers were used in PCR. Clones were sequenced by immunoSEQ multiplex PCR, and TCRdb holds only the in-frame ones, with some missing. The sample shows roughly 100,000 clones, over 65% of them seen only once. This clone is medium-sized within its sample. Antigen: not known. CDR3 length: 15 residues. V was trimmed by 1 base and J by 4 bases, leaving 14 bases between them. CDR1 is SGHDT and CDR2 is YYEEEE in the germline V gene. This TCR derives from a man aged 40-50 years in good health and CMV-seropositive. Sequences were obtained from PBMCs. V is TRBV5-6 and J is TRBJ1-2; D is ambiguous. CDR3 region: CASSLIVSTGYGYTF. The CDR3 nucleotides are TGTGCCAGCAGCTTGATTGTGTCGACTGGCTATGGCTACACCTTC.